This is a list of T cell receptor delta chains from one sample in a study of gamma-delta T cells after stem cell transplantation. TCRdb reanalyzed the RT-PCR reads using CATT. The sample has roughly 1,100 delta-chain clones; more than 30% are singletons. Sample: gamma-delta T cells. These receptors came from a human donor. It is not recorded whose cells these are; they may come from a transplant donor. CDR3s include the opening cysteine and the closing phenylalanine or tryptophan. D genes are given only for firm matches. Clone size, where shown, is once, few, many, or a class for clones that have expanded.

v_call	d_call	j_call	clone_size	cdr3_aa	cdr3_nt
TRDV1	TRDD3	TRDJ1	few	CALSQPYPSGGCYTDKLIF	TGTGCTCTGAGCCAGCCGTACCCCTCTGGGGGATGTTACACCGATAAACTCATCTTT
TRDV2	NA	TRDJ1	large	CACQALGYTDKLIF	TGTGCCTGCCAAGCCCTGGGGTACACCGATAAACTCATCTTT
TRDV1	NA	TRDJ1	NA	CALGNFWPVWLLGYTDKLIF	TGCGCTCTTGGGAATTTTTGGCCCGTCTGGTTGCTCGGGTACACCGATAAACTCATCTTT
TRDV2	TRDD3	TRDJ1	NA	CACDTVGGYRPAKLIF	TGTGCCTGTGACACCGTCGGGGGATACCGTCCCGCCAAACTCATCTTT
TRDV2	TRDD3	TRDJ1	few	CACDLMALGDTKYTDKLIF	TGTGCCTGTGACCTTATGGCGCTGGGGGATACCAAGTACACCGATAAACTCATCTTT
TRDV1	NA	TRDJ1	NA	CARGELELRVYSDKLIF	TGTGCTCGTGGGGAACTCGAGCTGAGGGTGTACTCCGATAAACTCATCTTT
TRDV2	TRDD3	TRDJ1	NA	CACDTAGGRALNKLIF	TGTGCCTGTGACACCGCTGGGGGACGTGCTCTTAACAAACTCATCTTT
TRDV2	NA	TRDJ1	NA	CACDTLGGDKLIF	TGTGCCTGCGACACCTTGGGGGGCGATAAACTCATCTTT
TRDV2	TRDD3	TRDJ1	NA	CACDPVSSRTGGYVGTAKLIF	TGTGCCTGTGACCCCGTATCCTCTCGTACTGGGGGCTACGTTGGCACCGCTAAACTCATCTTT
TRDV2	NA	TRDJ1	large	CACDTVSLHTDNLIF	TGTGCCTGTGACACCGTCTCCCTCCACACCGATAACCTCATCTTT